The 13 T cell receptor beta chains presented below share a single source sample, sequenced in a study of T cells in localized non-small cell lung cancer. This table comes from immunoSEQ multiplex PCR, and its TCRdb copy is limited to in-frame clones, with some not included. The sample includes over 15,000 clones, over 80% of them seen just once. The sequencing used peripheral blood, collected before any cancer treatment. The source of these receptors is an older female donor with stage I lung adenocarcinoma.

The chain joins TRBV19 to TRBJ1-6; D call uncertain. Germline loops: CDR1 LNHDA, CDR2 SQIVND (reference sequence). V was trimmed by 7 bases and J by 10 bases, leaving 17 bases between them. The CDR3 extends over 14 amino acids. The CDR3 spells CASIEGGKTSPLHF. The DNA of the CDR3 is TGTGCCAGTATTGAGGGCGGGAAAACATCACCCCTCCACTTT.

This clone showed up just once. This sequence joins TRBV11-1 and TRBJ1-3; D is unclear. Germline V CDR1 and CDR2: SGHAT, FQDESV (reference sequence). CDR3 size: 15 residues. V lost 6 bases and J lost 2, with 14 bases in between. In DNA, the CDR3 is TGTGCCAGCAGTTATCTTGGAGGGACTGGAAACACCATATATTTT. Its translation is CASSYLGGTGNTIYF.

This CDR3 reads CASSYSLGVTYGYTF. The CDR3 nucleotides read TGTGCCAGCAGTTATTCCCTGGGGGTTACTTATGGCTACACCTTC. The chain is built from TRBV6-6 and TRBJ1-2, with D possibly being TRBD1 (5 bases). This CDR3 spans 15 amino acids. V lost 3 bases, J lost 5 bases, and 16 bases lay in between. Germline loops: CDR1 MNHNY, CDR2 SVGAGI (reference sequence).

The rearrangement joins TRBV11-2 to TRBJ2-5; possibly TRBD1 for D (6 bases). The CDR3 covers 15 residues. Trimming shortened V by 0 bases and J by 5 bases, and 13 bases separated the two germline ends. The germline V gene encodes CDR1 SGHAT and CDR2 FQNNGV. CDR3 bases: TGTGCCAGCAGCTTAGATCCGAGGGGGTGGGAGACCCAGTACTTC. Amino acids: CASSLDPRGWETQYF.

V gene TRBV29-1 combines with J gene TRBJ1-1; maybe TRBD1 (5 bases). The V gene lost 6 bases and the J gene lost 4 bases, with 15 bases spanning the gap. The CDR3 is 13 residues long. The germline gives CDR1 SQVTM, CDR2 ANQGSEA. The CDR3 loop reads CSVATGQFTEAFF. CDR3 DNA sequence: TGCAGCGTGGCAACGGGGCAATTCACTGAAGCTTTCTTT.

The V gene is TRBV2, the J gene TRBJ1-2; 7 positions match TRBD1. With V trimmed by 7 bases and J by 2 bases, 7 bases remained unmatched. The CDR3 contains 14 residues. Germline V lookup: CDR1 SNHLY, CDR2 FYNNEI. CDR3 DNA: TGTGCCAGCAATTACGGGACAGTGAACTATGGCTACACCTTC. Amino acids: CASNYGTVNYGYTF.

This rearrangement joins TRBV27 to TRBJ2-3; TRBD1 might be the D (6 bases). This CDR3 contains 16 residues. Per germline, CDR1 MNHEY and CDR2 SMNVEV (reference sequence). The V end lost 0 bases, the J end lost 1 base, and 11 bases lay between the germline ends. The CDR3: CASSLSTGIRTDTQYF. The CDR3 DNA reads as TGTGCCAGCAGTTTATCGACAGGCATCCGCACAGATACGCAGTATTTT.

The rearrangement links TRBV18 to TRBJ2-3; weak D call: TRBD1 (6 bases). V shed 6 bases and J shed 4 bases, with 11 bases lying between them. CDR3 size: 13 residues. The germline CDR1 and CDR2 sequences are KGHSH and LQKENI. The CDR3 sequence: CASSLTGPDTQYF. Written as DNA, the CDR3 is TGTGCCAGCTCCCTCACAGGGCCAGATACGCAGTATTTT.

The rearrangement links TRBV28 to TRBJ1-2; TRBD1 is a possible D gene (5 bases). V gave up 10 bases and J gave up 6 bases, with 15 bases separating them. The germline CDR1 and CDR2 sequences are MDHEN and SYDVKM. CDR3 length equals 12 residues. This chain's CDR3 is CATEGGADGYTF. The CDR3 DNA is TGTGCCACGGAGGGAGGGGCAGATGGCTACACCTTC.

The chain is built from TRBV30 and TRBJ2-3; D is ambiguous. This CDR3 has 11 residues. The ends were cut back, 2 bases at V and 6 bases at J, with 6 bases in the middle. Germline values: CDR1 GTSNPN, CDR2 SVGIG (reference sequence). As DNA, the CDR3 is TGTGCCTGGAGTAGCGCCGATACGCAGTATTTT. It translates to CAWSSADTQYF.

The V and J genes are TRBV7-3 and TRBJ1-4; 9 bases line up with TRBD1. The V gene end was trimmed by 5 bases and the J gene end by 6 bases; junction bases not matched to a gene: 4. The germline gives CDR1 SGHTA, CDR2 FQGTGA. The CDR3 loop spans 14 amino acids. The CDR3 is CASSTTGGDEKLFF. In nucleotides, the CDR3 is TGTGCCAGCAGCACTACAGGGGGCGATGAAAAACTGTTTTTT.

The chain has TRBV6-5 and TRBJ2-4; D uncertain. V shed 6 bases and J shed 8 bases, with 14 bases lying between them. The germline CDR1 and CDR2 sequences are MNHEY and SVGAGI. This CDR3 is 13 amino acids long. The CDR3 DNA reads TGTGCCAGCAGCCCGCCGGCCCGGGACATTCAGTACTTC. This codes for CASSPPARDIQYF.

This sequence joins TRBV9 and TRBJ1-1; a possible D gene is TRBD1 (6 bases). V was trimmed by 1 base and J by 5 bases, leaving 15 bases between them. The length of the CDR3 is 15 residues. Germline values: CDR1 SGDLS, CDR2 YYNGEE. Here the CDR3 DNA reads TGTGCCAGCAGCGTACCTCCGGGGGGGGCTACTGAAGCTTTCTTT. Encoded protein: CASSVPPGGATEAFF. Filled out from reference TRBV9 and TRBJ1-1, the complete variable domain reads DSGVTQTPKHLITATGQRVTLRCSPRSGDLSVYWYQQSLDQGLQFLIQYYNGEERAKGNILERFSAQQFPDLHSELNLSSLELGDSALYFCASSVPPGGATEAFFGQGTRLTVV.